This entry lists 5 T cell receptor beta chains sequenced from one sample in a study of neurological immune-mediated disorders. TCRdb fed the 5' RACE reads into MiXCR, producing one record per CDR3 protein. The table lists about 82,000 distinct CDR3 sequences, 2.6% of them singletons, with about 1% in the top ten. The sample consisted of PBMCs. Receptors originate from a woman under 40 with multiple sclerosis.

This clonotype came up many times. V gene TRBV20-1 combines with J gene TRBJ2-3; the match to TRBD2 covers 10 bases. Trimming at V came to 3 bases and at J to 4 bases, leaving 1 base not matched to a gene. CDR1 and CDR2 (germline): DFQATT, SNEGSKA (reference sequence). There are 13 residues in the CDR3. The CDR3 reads CSARTSGPDTQYF. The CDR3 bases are TGCAGTGCTAGGACTAGCGGGCCAGATACGCAGTATTTT.

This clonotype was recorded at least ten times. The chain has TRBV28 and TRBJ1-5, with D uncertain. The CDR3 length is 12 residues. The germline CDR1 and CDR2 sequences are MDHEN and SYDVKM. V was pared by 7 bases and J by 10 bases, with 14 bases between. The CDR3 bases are TGTGCCAGCACAGACGTCTTTGGTCCCCAGCATTTT. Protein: CASTDVFGPQHF.

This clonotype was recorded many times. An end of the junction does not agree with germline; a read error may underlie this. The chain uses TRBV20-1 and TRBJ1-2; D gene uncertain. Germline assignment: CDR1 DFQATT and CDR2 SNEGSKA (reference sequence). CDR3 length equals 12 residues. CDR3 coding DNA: TGCAGTGCTAGAGATCCTAATTATGGCTACACCTTC. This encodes CSARDPNYGYTF.

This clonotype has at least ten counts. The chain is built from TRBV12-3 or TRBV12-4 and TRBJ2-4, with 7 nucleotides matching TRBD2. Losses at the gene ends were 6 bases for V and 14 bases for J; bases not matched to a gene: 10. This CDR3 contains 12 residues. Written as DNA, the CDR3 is TGTGCCAGCAGGGGAGGGGACGTAGTCAAGTACTTC. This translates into CASRGGDVVKYF.

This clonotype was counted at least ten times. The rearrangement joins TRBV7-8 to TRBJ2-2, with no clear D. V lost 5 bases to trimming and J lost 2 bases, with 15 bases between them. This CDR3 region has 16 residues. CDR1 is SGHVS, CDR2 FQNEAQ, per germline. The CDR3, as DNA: TGTGCCAGCAGCCTACTTGGAACTACTAACACCGGGGAGCTGTTTTTT. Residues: CASSLLGTTNTGELFF.